These 7 T cell receptor beta chains were all obtained from the same sample, sequenced in a study of shared T cell receptors in the human thymus. Some clones are missing from TCRdb's copy, which holds only in-frame ones; the method was immunoSEQ multiplex PCR. Of a few hundred thousand clones detected, approximately 95% appear once; the ten largest clones hold about 0.02%. The sequencing sample was made of thymocytes. The receptors derive from a human donor.

The chain recombines TRBV7-9 with TRBJ2-7; 10 bases are a match to TRBD2. V shed 4 bases, J shed 4 bases, and the junction held 10 bases outside the gene matches. CDR1 SEHNR and CDR2 FQNEAQ come from the germline V gene (reference sequence). This CDR3 has 16 amino acids. CDR3: CASSSPRASGRYEQYF. DNA of the CDR3: TGTGCCAGCAGCTCTCCCCGTGCTAGCGGGAGATACGAGCAGTACTTC.

V gene TRBV29-1 combines with J gene TRBJ2-7; D gene uncertain. Germline V CDR1 and CDR2: SQVTM, ANQGSEA. V was cut by 7 bases and J by 2 bases, with 33 bases left in between. CDR3 length: 19 amino acids. The CDR3 is CSATSQRTGVSASTYEQYF. The CDR3 coding sequence is TGCAGCGCTACCTCCCAGCGAACGGGTGTATCGGCCTCGACCTACGAGCAGTACTTC.

The CDR3 coding sequence is TGTGCCAGCAGCTTAGCAAACCACCGGGACAACTACTACGAGCAGTACTTC. Protein sequence: CASSLANHRDNYYEQYF. The chain has TRBV7-9 and TRBJ2-7; the D gene is possibly TRBD1 (6 bases). This CDR3 contains 17 residues. Trimming stripped 0 bases from V and 3 bases from J, with 18 bases between. In germline, CDR1 is SEHNR, CDR2 FQNEAQ (reference sequence).

J is TRBJ1-1 and V is TRBV5-6; D ambiguous. CDR1 and CDR2 (germline): SGHDT, YYEEEE. The CDR3 sequence is 16 residues long. V was trimmed by 3 bases and J by 2 bases, leaving 17 bases between them. CDR3 coding DNA: TGTGCCAGCAGCTCGAACGATAGAGAGAATAACACTGAAGCTTTCTTT. The encoded protein is CASSSNDRENNTEAFF.

V usage is TRBV30 and J usage is TRBJ1-2; a weak D match, TRBD1 (5 bases). V was clipped by 3 bases and J by 3 bases, with 8 bases between them. The CDR3 has 12 residues. CDR1 is GTSNPN, CDR2 SVGIG, per germline (reference sequence). The CDR3 DNA reads as TGTGCCTGGAGGGGGCTCGACTATGGCTACACCTTC. It translates to CAWRGLDYGYTF. The full variable domain, rest sourced from reference TRBV30 and TRBJ1-2, is SQTIHQWPATLVQPVGSPLSLECTVEGTSNPNLYWYRQAAGRGLQLLFYSVGIGQISSEVPQNLSASRPQDRQFILSSKKLLLSDSGFYLCAWRGLDYGYTFGSGTRLTVV.

The chain links TRBV7-2 to TRBJ2-2; D call uncertain. The CDR3 length is 17 residues. CDR1 SGHTA and CDR2 FQGNSA come from the germline V gene. Trimming removed 0 bases from V and 2 bases from J, with 13 bases in between. CDR3 nucleotides: TGTGCCAGCAGCTTAGCTGGCCCAGGAGCAAACACCGGGGAGCTGTTTTTT. This encodes CASSLAGPGANTGELFF.

The V call is TRBV28, the J call TRBJ2-6; tentative D call: TRBD2 (6 bases). The CDR3 length is 16 residues. Trimming stripped 6 bases from V and 0 bases from J, with 12 bases between. Germline V CDR1 and CDR2: MDHEN, SYDVKM. This CDR3 reads CASSRGKGSGANVLTF. The DNA of the CDR3 is TGTGCCAGCAGCCGGGGGAAGGGCTCTGGGGCCAACGTCCTGACTTTC.